This T cell receptor (beta chain) was captured in a study of T-cell reconstitution after alpha-beta-depleted transplantation in children. Whole-study findings and limits: The study traced high day-60 TCRbeta diversity in some patients to surviving recipient T cells and thymic progenitors. From newly produced T cells came most of the T-cell counts and diversity one year after transplant. Several hundred rapidly expanded clones from non-depleted graft cells reportedly supplied alpha-beta T cells about two months post-transplant.

Researchers prepared the TCRbeta library using unique molecular identifiers, the study reports. TCRdb fed the PCR reads into MiXCR, producing one record per CDR3 protein. The sample holds 450,000 to 550,000 distinct CDR3 sequences, roughly 11% seen once. Regarding this clonotype: Its antigen is unknown.

J gave up 6 bases and V 7 bases, and 6 bases lay outside the gene matches. This CDR3 has 13 residues. Germline V lookup: CDR1 DFQATT, CDR2 SNEGSKA (reference sequence). The TCR originated in a female patient between 2 and 15 years old who had a stem cell transplant for aplastic anemia, so the T cells may come from the graft donor. The chain carries TRBV20-1 and TRBJ2-1; 10 positions agree with TRBD1. The input for sequencing was PBMCs, mostly from graft donor cells, taken 180 days after TCRalphabeta/CD19-depleted stem cell transplant. Written as DNA, the CDR3 is TGCAGTGGGGGGGACAGGGGTGTCAATGAGCAGTTCTTC. This codes for CSGGDRGVNEQFF.